This T cell receptor beta chain was identified during a study of spatial heterogeneity in lung cancer. Study-level findings and limits: Coverage was estimated at about 7.2% of tumor T cells for alpha chains and more than 11% for beta chains. The study found that expanded intratumoral alpha and beta TCR counts tracked tumor mutation counts.

Within the sample, this clonotype is medium-sized. Its antigen is currently unknown. This CDR3 is 15 amino acids long. Germline values: CDR1 SGHNT, CDR2 YYREEE (reference sequence). The V and J ends lost 4 bases and 3 bases respectively, with 17 bases between them. TCRdb re-derived calls from the 5' RACE reads in MiXCR, one entry per CDR3 protein. Of 2,500 to 3,000 distinct CDR3 sequences listed, approximately 15% were seen once; the top ten hold 6% to 9%. The time point was: sample taken at primary tumor resection. The source is a female donor with early-stage non-small cell lung cancer. The gene calls are TRBV5-4 and TRBJ2-7; unclear D gene. Source: lung tumor tissue, taken at surgery. The CDR3 reads CASSPQPSRLYEQYF. The CDR3 nucleotides read TGTGCCAGCAGCCCCCAACCTTCCCGACTCTACGAGCAGTACTTC.